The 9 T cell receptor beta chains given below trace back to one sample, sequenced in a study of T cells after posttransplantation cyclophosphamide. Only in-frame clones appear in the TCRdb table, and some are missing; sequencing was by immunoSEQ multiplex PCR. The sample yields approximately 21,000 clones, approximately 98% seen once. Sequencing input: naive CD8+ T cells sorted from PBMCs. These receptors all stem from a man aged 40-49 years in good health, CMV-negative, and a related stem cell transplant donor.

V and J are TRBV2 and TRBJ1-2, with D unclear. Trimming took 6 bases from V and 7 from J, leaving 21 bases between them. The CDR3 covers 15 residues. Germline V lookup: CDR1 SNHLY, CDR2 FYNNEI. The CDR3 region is CASREGDAGLAGYTF. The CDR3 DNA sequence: TGTGCCAGCAGGGAGGGCGATGCGGGGTTGGCTGGCTACACCTTC.

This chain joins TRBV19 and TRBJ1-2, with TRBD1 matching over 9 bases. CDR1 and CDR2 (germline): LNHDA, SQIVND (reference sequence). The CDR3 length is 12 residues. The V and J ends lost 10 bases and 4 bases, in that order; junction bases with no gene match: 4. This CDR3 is CATSTGGYGYTF. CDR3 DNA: TGTGCCACCTCGACAGGGGGCTATGGCTACACCTTC.

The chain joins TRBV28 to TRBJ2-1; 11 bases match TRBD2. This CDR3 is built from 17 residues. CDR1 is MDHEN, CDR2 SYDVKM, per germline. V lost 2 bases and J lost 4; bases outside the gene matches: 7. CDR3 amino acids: CASSLLAGGRIYNEQFF. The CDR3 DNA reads TGTGCCAGCAGTTTACTAGCGGGGGGAAGGATTTACAATGAGCAGTTCTTC.

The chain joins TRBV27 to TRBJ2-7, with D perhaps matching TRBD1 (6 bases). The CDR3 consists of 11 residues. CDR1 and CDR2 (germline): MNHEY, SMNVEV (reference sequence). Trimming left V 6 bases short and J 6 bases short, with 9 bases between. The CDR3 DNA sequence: TGTGCCAGCAGCAGGGGTGGCGAGCAGTACTTC. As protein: CASSRGGEQYF.

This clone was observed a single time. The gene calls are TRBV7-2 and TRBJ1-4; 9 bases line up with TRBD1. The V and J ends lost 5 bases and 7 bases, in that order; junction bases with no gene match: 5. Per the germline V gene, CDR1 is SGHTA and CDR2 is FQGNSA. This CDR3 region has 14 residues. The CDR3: CASSVTGGGEKLFF. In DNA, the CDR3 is TGTGCCAGCAGCGTTACAGGGGGCGGTGAAAAACTGTTTTTT.

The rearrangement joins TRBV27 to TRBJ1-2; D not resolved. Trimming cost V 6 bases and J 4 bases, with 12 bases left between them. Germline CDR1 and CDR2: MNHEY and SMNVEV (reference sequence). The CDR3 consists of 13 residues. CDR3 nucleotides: TGTGCCAGCAGGTCCGGGGTCCGCTATGGCTACACCTTC. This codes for CASRSGVRYGYTF.

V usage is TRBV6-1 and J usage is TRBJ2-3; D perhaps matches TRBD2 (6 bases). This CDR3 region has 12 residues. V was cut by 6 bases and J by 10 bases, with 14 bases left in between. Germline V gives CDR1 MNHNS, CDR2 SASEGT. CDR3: CASRTRGGAQYF. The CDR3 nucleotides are TGTGCCAGCAGGACTCGTGGCGGGGCGCAGTATTTT.

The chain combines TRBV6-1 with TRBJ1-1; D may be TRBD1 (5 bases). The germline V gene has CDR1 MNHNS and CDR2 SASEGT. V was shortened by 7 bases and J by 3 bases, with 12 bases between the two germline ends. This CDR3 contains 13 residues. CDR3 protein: CASIVRAHTEAFF. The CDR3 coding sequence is TGTGCCAGCATTGTCAGGGCCCACACTGAAGCTTTCTTT.

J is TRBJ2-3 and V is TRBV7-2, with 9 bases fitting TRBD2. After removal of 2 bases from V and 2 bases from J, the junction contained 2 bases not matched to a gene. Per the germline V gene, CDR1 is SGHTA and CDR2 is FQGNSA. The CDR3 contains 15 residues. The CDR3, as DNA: TGTGCCAGCAGCTTACTAGCGGGGTTCACAGATACGCAGTATTTT. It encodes CASSLLAGFTDTQYF.